Listed below are T cell receptor beta chains from one sample, sequenced in a study of T cell repertoires in cytomegalovirus infection. From the reads, TCRdb called clonotypes with MiXCR, one entry per CDR3 protein. In the table there are about 490,000 distinct CDR3 sequences, approximately 15% of which are singletons. The sample was CD8+ T cells from PBMCs. These TCRs come from a human donor in good health (CMV status not recorded). Some clones in this sample may be carry-over from other donors' samples. The CDR3 runs from the conserved cysteine through the conserved F or W. D genes are given only for firm matches. A row's size may be missing; if present it is once, few, many or a size class.

j_call	d_call	clone_size	v_call	cdr3_nt	cdr3_aa
TRBJ2-2	TRBD2	few	TRBV27	TGTGCCAGCAGGGGACTAGGGGATACCGGGGAGCTGTTTTTT	CASRGLGDTGELFF
TRBJ1-5	TRBD1	.	TRBV13	TGTGCCAGCAGCTTTTCCGGGACAGGGGACCGCAATCAGCCCCAGCATTTT	CASSFSGTGDRNQPQHF
TRBJ2-1	.	many	TRBV6-1	TGTGCCAGCGGTGGAAATAGCCTCAATGAGCAGTTCTTC	CASGGNSLNEQFF
TRBJ1-3	.	few	TRBV6-1	TGTGCCAGCAGCCCCAGATCTCCCTCTGGAAACACCATATATTTT	CASSPRSPSGNTIYF
TRBJ2-1	.	.	TRBV3-1	TGTGCCAGCAGCCCCCGGTGGGAGAACAATGAGCAGTTCTTC	CASSPRWENNEQFF
TRBJ2-1	.	many	TRBV18	TGTGCCAGTTCCCCGTCGGCAGGTTACAATGAGCAGTTCTTC	CASSPSAGYNEQFF
TRBJ2-5	.	.	TRBV5-5	TGTGCCAGCAGCTTGGCCCAGGGCCTCCAAGAGACCCAGTACTTC	CASSLAQGLQETQYF
TRBJ1-5	.	many	TRBV5-6	TGTGCCAGCAGCATCATCGGTCAGCCCCAGCATTTT	CASSIIGQPQHF
TRBJ2-7	.	.	TRBV6-5	TGTGCCAGCAGTTACGGGGGCAGGGGCAACGAGCAGTACTTC	CASSYGGRGNEQYF
TRBJ2-1	.	many	TRBV25-1	TGTGCCAGCAGTGAATTAGATGCCTCGTCCGGCAATGAGCAGTTCTTC	CASSELDASSGNEQFF
TRBJ2-5	.	.	TRBV27	TGTGCCAGCAGTGGGAGTAGCGAGCAAGAGACCCAGTACTTC	CASSGSSEQETQYF
TRBJ2-2	TRBD1	few	TRBV10-3	TGTGCCATCAGTGAGACTAACATACAGGGGCCCGGGGAGCTGTTTTTT	CAISETNIQGPGELFF
TRBJ1-1	.	.	TRBV19	TGTGCCAGTAACTTGGGACGGAGAACAAACACTGAAGCTTTCTTT	CASNLGRRTNTEAFF
TRBJ1-6	.	once	TRBV3-1	TGTGCCAGCAGCCCCAGCCGGTGGGGGAATTCACCCCTCCACTTT	CASSPSRWGNSPLHF
TRBJ2-2	TRBD1	many	TRBV5-1	TGCGCCAGCAGTCAGCCTCTTTCGGGACAGGGGGCTCCCGGGGAGCTGTTTTTT	CASSQPLSGQGAPGELFF
TRBJ1-4	.	many	TRBV7-6	TGTGCCAGCAGCCAAGACAGGCGGAATGAAAAACTGTTTTTT	CASSQDRRNEKLFF
TRBJ1-5	TRBD1	many	TRBV19	TGTGCCAGTAGTCAGCGAGACAGGGGAGGCTATAGCAATCAGCCCCAGCATTTT	CASSQRDRGGYSNQPQHF
TRBJ2-1	TRBD2	many	TRBV7-9	TGTGCCAGCAGCTGGGGAGCGGGAGAGGGAGATGAGCAGTTCTTC	CASSWGAGEGDEQFF
TRBJ2-1	.	.	TRBV7-7	TGTGCCAGCAGCTTAGCGGGGCGGCTCAATGAGCAGTTCTTC	CASSLAGRLNEQFF
TRBJ1-2	TRBD1	many	TRBV11-1	TGTGCCAGCAGCATCTCGGACAGGCACTATGGCTACACCTTC	CASSISDRHYGYTF
TRBJ2-1	.	many	TRBV11-2	TGTGCCAGCAGCTTAGACTGGGGGAGGTCCTACAATGAGCAGTTCTTC	CASSLDWGRSYNEQFF
TRBJ1-1	.	many	TRBV12-5	TGTGCTAGTGGTTTGGCCGTGGGGGCAGGGAACACTGAAGCTTTCTTT	CASGLAVGAGNTEAFF
TRBJ2-7	TRBD1	.	TRBV27	TGTGCCAGCAGTTTATCCCAGGGACAGTACGAGCAGTACTTC	CASSLSQGQYEQYF
TRBJ2-1	.	.	TRBV12-3/TRBV12-4	TGTGCCAGCAGTCGCCCTTTCCGGGACGCCTACAATGAGCAGTTCTTC	CASSRPFRDAYNEQFF
TRBJ2-7	TRBD1	many	TRBV2	TGTGCCAGCCGCCAACCCGGACAGGGGGGTATTAGGCAGTACTTC	CASRQPGQGGIRQYF
TRBJ2-7	.	many	TRBV7-6	TGTGCCAGCAGCCTCCTCGGGCAGGGCGAGCAGTACTTC	CASSLLGQGEQYF
TRBJ1-5	.	many	TRBV12-3/TRBV12-4	TGTGCCAGCAGTTTAAAGGGGCAGGGTGCCCGACACAATCAGCCCCAGCATTTT	CASSLKGQGARHNQPQHF
TRBJ2-5	.	many	TRBV2	TGTGCCAGCAATTTCAGGGTCGGAGAGACCCAGTACTTC	CASNFRVGETQYF
TRBJ1-5	.	.	TRBV10-3	TGTGCCATCAGTGAGTTCAATTCTAATCAGCCCCAGCATTTT	CAISEFNSNQPQHF
TRBJ1-2	.	few	TRBV27	TGTGCCAGCAGTTTAGTGGGGGCTGGCTATGGCTACACCTTC	CASSLVGAGYGYTF
TRBJ2-7	TRBD1	.	TRBV24-1	TGTGCCACCAGTGTTGGGACAGGGAGCGAGCAGTACTTC	CATSVGTGSEQYF
TRBJ1-2	TRBD1	.	TRBV6-1	TGTGCCAGTGGGACAGTTTCCCCTAACTATGGCTACACCTTC	CASGTVSPNYGYTF
TRBJ1-4	TRBD1	few	TRBV5-5	TGTGCCAGCAGCTTGGCGAGACAGGGACTTAATGAAAAACTGTTTTTT	CASSLARQGLNEKLFF
TRBJ2-3	TRBD2	many	TRBV4-1	TGCGCCAGCAGCCGAGCGGGGGGGAGCACAGATACGCAGTATTTT	CASSRAGGSTDTQYF
TRBJ2-2	.	many	TRBV6-5	TGTGCCAGCAGTTACGGACAGAGGGGCGGATTAAACACCGGGGAGCTGTTTTTT	CASSYGQRGGLNTGELFF
TRBJ1-5	.	.	TRBV10-1	TGCGCCAGCAGTGAGTCGCCGAATCAGCCCCAGCATTTT	CASSESPNQPQHF
TRBJ1-1	.	many	TRBV6-5	TGTGCCAGCAGCGCCGGGGCCCTTTTAAACACTGAAGCTTTCTTT	CASSAGALLNTEAFF
TRBJ1-5	.	.	TRBV6-1	TGTGCCAGCAGTGGGACGGACGGGCTCAATCAGCCCCAGCATTTT	CASSGTDGLNQPQHF
TRBJ2-1	.	.	TRBV6-8	TGTGCCAGCAGTTACCTTAGACAGAGCTCCTACAATGAGCAGTTCTTC	CASSYLRQSSYNEQFF
TRBJ1-5	.	.	TRBV2	TGTGCCAGCAGATGGGGATCGGGGGATCAGCCCCAGCATTTT	CASRWGSGDQPQHF
TRBJ2-7	.	few	TRBV5-1	TGCGCCAGCAGTTATGGGCTGCCTGAAAACGAGCAGTACTTC	CASSYGLPENEQYF
TRBJ2-5	TRBD1	many	TRBV7-9	TGTGCCAGCAGCCTCCGGACAGGGACCCAAGAGACCCAGTACTTC	CASSLRTGTQETQYF
TRBJ1-2	.	.	TRBV4-1	TGCGCCAGCAGCCGACGGACAGCTAACTATGGCTACACCTTC	CASSRRTANYGYTF
TRBJ2-1	TRBD2	many	TRBV4-1	TGCGCCAGCAGCCAGATAGCGGGGGAAGGCAATGAGCAGTTCTTC	CASSQIAGEGNEQFF
TRBJ1-3	.	.	TRBV5-1	TGCGCCAGCAGCGCCTCGGGGGCGGCTGGAAACACCATATATTTT	CASSASGAAGNTIYF
TRBJ1-4	.	.	TRBV29-1	TGCAGCGTATGGGGAGATAATGAAAAACTGTTTTTT	CSVWGDNEKLFF
TRBJ1-2	TRBD1	few	TRBV12-3/TRBV12-4	TGTGCCAGCAGTTTTTCAGACAGGGGCTATGGCTACACCTTC	CASSFSDRGYGYTF
TRBJ2-2	.	many	TRBV28	TGTGCCAGCAGTTTAATCGGCGCCTACGCGAACACCGGGGAGCTGTTTTTT	CASSLIGAYANTGELFF
TRBJ2-3	.	few	TRBV27	TGTGCCAGCAGTTCTCAGGAGGGAACAGATACGCAGTATTTT	CASSSQEGTDTQYF
TRBJ2-7	.	many	TRBV4-2	TGTGCCAGCAGCCAAGGAGGTCAGTCCTACGAGCAGTACTTC	CASSQGGQSYEQYF
TRBJ1-5	.	.	TRBV9	TGTGCCAGCAGCGTAGATGGGGAGGGACAGCCCCAGCATTTT	CASSVDGEGQPQHF
TRBJ1-1	.	many	TRBV5-4	TGTGCCAGCAGCTGGCGAACGGGACAGAACACTGAAGCTTTCTTT	CASSWRTGQNTEAFF
TRBJ1-1	.	.	TRBV30	TGTGCCTGGACCGGGAAAGGCACTGAAGCTTTCTTT	CAWTGKGTEAFF
TRBJ2-5	TRBD2	many	TRBV7-8	TGTGCCAGCAGACACTCCGGGACTAGCGGGGGTCCCACCTCCCAAGAGACCCAGTACTTC	CASRHSGTSGGPTSQETQYF
TRBJ2-1	.	many	TRBV6-1	TGTGCCACCCGCCACTTCGGGTCCTACAATGAGCAGTTCTTC	CATRHFGSYNEQFF